This T cell receptor (beta chain) derives from a study of cytomegalovirus exposure and HLA in healthy donors. Germline values: CDR1 KGHSH, CDR2 LQKENI. The CDR3 consists of 15 residues. Unmatched junction bases numbered 7, after V lost 4 bases and J lost 3 bases. Findings and limits, study-wide: Cytomegalovirus association was assigned to approximately 160 TCR beta chains.

Using immunoSEQ multiplex PCR, the repertoire was profiled, and TCRdb retains in-frame clones only, with some absent. The sample holds under 250,000 clones, roughly 84% seen once. This clone appeared a single time. Its antigen is not identified. The chain has TRBV18 and TRBJ2-7; 9 bases agree with TRBD1. The TCR originated in a woman younger than 35 in good health and CMV-seropositive. Sequenced input: PBMCs. DNA for the CDR3: TGTGCCAGCTCACATACCGGGACAGGGTACTACGAGCAGTACTTC. Translating it yields CASSHTGTGYYEQYF. Looking up the rest from reference TRBV18 and TRBJ2-7 gives the full variable domain: NAGVMQNPRHLVRRRGQEARLRCSPMKGHSHVYWYRQLPEEGLKFMVYLQKENIIDESGMPKERFSAEFPKEGPSILRIQQVVRGDSAAYFCASSHTGTGYYEQYFGPGTRLTVT.